This T cell receptor (beta chain) comes out of a study of T cell responses to AZD1222 COVID-19 vaccine. Study-wide background: Recipients boosted at about 4 weeks or about 12 weeks are pooled. Study-wide results and caveats: Nearly half of the spike-specific TCRs reportedly recognize variant regions that carry no mutations. Among AZD1222 vaccinees, only 5 to 7 were seropositive at baseline.

Sequencing was performed with immunoSEQ multiplex PCR; in TCRdb, only in-frame clones are kept and a portion is missing. Found here are 75,000 to 100,000 clones, over 75% of them singletons; the top ten hold under 6.5%. Comment on this clone: Its cognate antigen is unknown.

CDR3 size: 13 residues. CDR1 is SGDLS, CDR2 YYNGEE, per germline. V was cut by 3 bases and J by 4 bases, with 10 bases left in between. The receptor comes from an adult in good health. The chain joins TRBV9 to TRBJ1-1, with D possibly matching TRBD1 (6 bases). The material was peripheral blood, obtained on day 0 of AZD1222 vaccination. The DNA of the CDR3 is TGTGCCAGCAGCGGAACAGGGAGCACTGAAGCTTTCTTT. Its translation: CASSGTGSTEAFF. The full variable domain, with the rest looked up from reference TRBV9 and TRBJ1-1, is DSGVTQTPKHLITATGQRVTLRCSPRSGDLSVYWYQQSLDQGLQFLIQYYNGEERAKGNILERFSAQQFPDLHSELNLSSLELGDSALYFCASSGTGSTEAFFGQGTRLTVV.